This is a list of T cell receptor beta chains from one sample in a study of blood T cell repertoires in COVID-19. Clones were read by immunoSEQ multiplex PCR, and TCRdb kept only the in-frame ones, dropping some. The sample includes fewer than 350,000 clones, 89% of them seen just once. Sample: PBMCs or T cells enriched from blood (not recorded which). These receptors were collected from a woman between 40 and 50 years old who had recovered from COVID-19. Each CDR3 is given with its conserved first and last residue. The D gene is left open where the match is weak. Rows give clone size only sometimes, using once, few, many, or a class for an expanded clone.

cdr3_aa: CASSRSGESYNEQFF
cdr3_nt: TGTGCCAGTAGTAGATCAGGGGAGTCCTACAATGAGCAGTTCTTC
j_call: TRBJ2-1
clone_size: few
v_call: TRBV19
d_call: .

cdr3_aa: CASSQVGGGQETQYF
cdr3_nt: TGCGCCAGCAGCCAAGTGGGTGGAGGCCAAGAGACCCAGTACTTC
j_call: TRBJ2-5
clone_size: .
v_call: TRBV4-3
d_call: .

cdr3_aa: CASSPRGQGVYEQYF
cdr3_nt: TGTGCCAGCTCACCAAGAGGACAGGGAGTGTACGAGCAGTACTTC
j_call: TRBJ2-7
clone_size: .
v_call: TRBV18
d_call: TRBD1

cdr3_aa: CASSSGTVIGGELFF
cdr3_nt: TGTGCCAGCAGTTCTGGGACTGTAATCGGCGGGGAGCTGTTTTTT
j_call: TRBJ2-2
clone_size: .
v_call: TRBV6-5
d_call: .

cdr3_aa: CASNDRATNEKLFF
cdr3_nt: TGTGCCAGCAACGACAGGGCAACTAATGAAAAACTGTTTTTT
j_call: TRBJ1-4
clone_size: .
v_call: TRBV2
d_call: TRBD1

cdr3_aa: CASSSDRNSNQPQHF
cdr3_nt: TGTGCCAGCAGCTCTGACAGGAATAGCAATCAGCCCCAGCATTTT
j_call: TRBJ1-5
clone_size: .
v_call: TRBV6-2/TRBV6-3
d_call: .

cdr3_aa: CARSLHRDRGLYTEAFF
cdr3_nt: TGTGCCAGAAGCTTGCACCGGGACAGGGGGCTTTACACTGAAGCTTTCTTT
j_call: TRBJ1-1
clone_size: .
v_call: TRBV5-3
d_call: TRBD1

cdr3_aa: CAWTDAGTGGFSPLHF
cdr3_nt: TGTGCCTGGACGGATGCCGGGACAGGGGGGTTTTCACCCCTCCACTTT
j_call: TRBJ1-6
clone_size: .
v_call: TRBV30
d_call: TRBD1

cdr3_aa: CASSESGRYYEQYF
cdr3_nt: TGCGCCAGCAGTGAGAGTGGCAGATACTACGAGCAGTACTTC
j_call: TRBJ2-7
clone_size: .
v_call: TRBV10-1
d_call: .

cdr3_aa: CASSFGRGNTEAFF
cdr3_nt: TGTGCCAGCAGCTTCGGCAGGGGGAACACTGAAGCTTTCTTT
j_call: TRBJ1-1
clone_size: .
v_call: TRBV7-2
d_call: .

cdr3_aa: CASSFYPLSATNEKLFF
cdr3_nt: TGCGCCAGCAGCTTCTACCCCTTATCTGCAACTAATGAAAAACTGTTTTTT
j_call: TRBJ1-4
clone_size: .
v_call: TRBV5-1
d_call: .

cdr3_aa: CASSRGVPITYEQYF
cdr3_nt: TGTGCCAGCAGCCGGGGAGTCCCCATCACCTACGAGCAGTACTTC
j_call: TRBJ2-7
clone_size: .
v_call: TRBV3-1/TRBV3-2
d_call: .

cdr3_aa: CASNPQGRTEAFF
cdr3_nt: TGTGCCAGCAACCCACAGGGCCGCACTGAAGCTTTCTTT
j_call: TRBJ1-1
clone_size: .
v_call: TRBV9
d_call: .

cdr3_aa: CASSFTQGGGYTF
cdr3_nt: TGTGCCAGCAGCTTTACTCAGGGAGGCGGCTACACCTTC
j_call: TRBJ1-2
clone_size: .
v_call: TRBV7-9
d_call: .

cdr3_aa: CASKAELSGANVLTF
cdr3_nt: TGTGCCAGCAAGGCGGAACTCTCTGGGGCCAACGTCCTGACTTTC
j_call: TRBJ2-6
clone_size: .
v_call: TRBV6-5
d_call: .

cdr3_aa: CASNGQGSYNEQFF
cdr3_nt: TGTGCCAGCAACGGACAGGGATCCTACAATGAGCAGTTCTTC
j_call: TRBJ2-1
clone_size: .
v_call: TRBV3-1/TRBV3-2
d_call: TRBD1

cdr3_aa: CASSPKGESYGYTF
cdr3_nt: TGTGCCAGCTCACCAAAGGGGGAAAGCTATGGCTACACCTTC
j_call: TRBJ1-2
clone_size: .
v_call: TRBV18
d_call: .

cdr3_aa: CASSSPAGGKNIQYF
cdr3_nt: TGTGCCAGCAGTTCCCCAGCGGGGGGCAAAAACATTCAGTACTTC
j_call: TRBJ2-4
clone_size: .
v_call: TRBV28
d_call: TRBD2

cdr3_aa: CATSDSAGANTGELFF
cdr3_nt: TGTGCCACCAGTGATTCCGCAGGGGCGAACACCGGGGAGCTGTTTTTT
j_call: TRBJ2-2
clone_size: once
v_call: TRBV24-1
d_call: .

cdr3_aa: CASSSTVNQPQHF
cdr3_nt: TGCGCCAGCAGCTCCACAGTAAATCAGCCCCAGCATTTT
j_call: TRBJ1-5
clone_size: .
v_call: TRBV5-1
d_call: .

cdr3_aa: CATSDRLAGEVAEQFF
cdr3_nt: TGTGCCACCAGTGACCGACTAGCGGGAGAGGTAGCTGAGCAGTTCTTC
j_call: TRBJ2-1
clone_size: few
v_call: TRBV24-1
d_call: TRBD2

cdr3_aa: CASSPREAEAFF
cdr3_nt: TGTGCCAGCAGCCCCCGCGAAGCTGAAGCTTTCTTT
j_call: TRBJ1-1
clone_size: .
v_call: TRBV9
d_call: .

cdr3_aa: CASSLAGGTEAFF
cdr3_nt: TGTGCCAGCAGCTTAGCAGGGGGCACTGAAGCTTTCTTT
j_call: TRBJ1-1
clone_size: .
v_call: TRBV11-1
d_call: .

cdr3_aa: CASRRQRPGGNSPLHF
cdr3_nt: TGTGCCAGCAGACGCCAGCGACCAGGGGGGAATTCACCCCTCCACTTT
j_call: TRBJ1-6
clone_size: .
v_call: TRBV28
d_call: TRBD1

cdr3_aa: CASSRTSTGNNEQFF
cdr3_nt: TGCGCCAGCAGCCGAACGTCGACAGGTAACAATGAGCAGTTCTTC
j_call: TRBJ2-1
clone_size: once
v_call: TRBV4-3
d_call: .

cdr3_aa: CASSVGKGANTEAFF
cdr3_nt: TGTGCCAGCAGCGTAGGAAAGGGGGCGAACACTGAAGCTTTCTTT
j_call: TRBJ1-1
clone_size: many
v_call: TRBV9
d_call: TRBD1

cdr3_aa: CASSVGPAAYEQYF
cdr3_nt: TGTGCCAGCAGCGTAGGACCGGCGGCCTACGAGCAGTACTTC
j_call: TRBJ2-7
clone_size: .
v_call: TRBV9
d_call: .

cdr3_aa: CASSQDLNTEAFF
cdr3_nt: TGTGCCAGCAGCCAAGACCTAAACACTGAAGCTTTCTTT
j_call: TRBJ1-1
clone_size: .
v_call: TRBV3-1/TRBV3-2
d_call: .

cdr3_aa: CASSLRDRGLYTQYF
cdr3_nt: TGTGCCAGCAGCCTCCGGGACAGGGGGCTGTATACGCAGTATTTT
j_call: TRBJ2-3
clone_size: .
v_call: TRBV2
d_call: TRBD1

cdr3_aa: CASSSPDTYSGNTIYF
cdr3_nt: TGTGCCAGCAGCTCCCCTGACACTTACTCTGGAAACACCATATATTTT
j_call: TRBJ1-3
clone_size: .
v_call: TRBV5-8
d_call: .

cdr3_aa: CASSLAGGPYEQYF
cdr3_nt: TGTGCCAGCAGCTTAGCGGGGGGGCCCTACGAGCAGTACTTC
j_call: TRBJ2-7
clone_size: .
v_call: TRBV7-2
d_call: .

cdr3_aa: CSVDGLAGALRFETQYF
cdr3_nt: TGCAGCGTTGATGGACTAGCGGGGGCCCTTAGATTCGAGACCCAGTACTTC
j_call: TRBJ2-5
clone_size: .
v_call: TRBV29-1
d_call: TRBD2

cdr3_aa: CASSELQGYEQYF
cdr3_nt: TGTGCCAGCAGTGAATTACAGGGTTACGAGCAGTACTTC
j_call: TRBJ2-7
clone_size: .
v_call: TRBV28
d_call: .

cdr3_aa: CASRDISSGNTIYF
cdr3_nt: TGTGCCAGCAGGGACATAAGCTCTGGAAACACCATATATTTT
j_call: TRBJ1-3
clone_size: .
v_call: TRBV27
d_call: .

cdr3_aa: CSVVIQRGSGNTIYF
cdr3_nt: TGCAGCGTTGTGATACAAAGGGGCTCCGGAAACACCATATATTTT
j_call: TRBJ1-3
clone_size: .
v_call: TRBV29-1
d_call: .

cdr3_aa: CASSGGGLSTDTQYF
cdr3_nt: TGTGCCAGTTCCGGCGGGGGCTTATCCACAGATACGCAGTATTTT
j_call: TRBJ2-3
clone_size: .
v_call: TRBV9
d_call: .

cdr3_aa: CIPGVTDTQYF
cdr3_nt: TGCATACCAGGGGTGACGGATACGCAGTATTTT
j_call: TRBJ2-3
clone_size: .
v_call: TRBV20-1
d_call: .

cdr3_aa: CASSYGGLAGVREQFF
cdr3_nt: TGTGCCAGCAGTTACGGGGGACTAGCGGGAGTCCGGGAGCAGTTCTTC
j_call: TRBJ2-1
clone_size: .
v_call: TRBV6-2/TRBV6-3
d_call: TRBD2

cdr3_aa: CASSQAVSNYGYTF
cdr3_nt: TGTGCCAGCAGCCAAGCAGTCAGTAACTATGGCTACACCTTC
j_call: TRBJ1-2
clone_size: .
v_call: TRBV3-1/TRBV3-2
d_call: .

cdr3_aa: CASGLAGGINYNEQFF
cdr3_nt: TGTGCCAGCGGACTAGCGGGGGGTATAAACTACAATGAGCAGTTCTTC
j_call: TRBJ2-1
clone_size: .
v_call: TRBV28
d_call: TRBD2

cdr3_aa: CSVTGTGAGEQYF
cdr3_nt: TGCAGCGTTACCGGGACAGGGGCTGGGGAGCAGTACTTC
j_call: TRBJ2-7
clone_size: .
v_call: TRBV29-1
d_call: TRBD1